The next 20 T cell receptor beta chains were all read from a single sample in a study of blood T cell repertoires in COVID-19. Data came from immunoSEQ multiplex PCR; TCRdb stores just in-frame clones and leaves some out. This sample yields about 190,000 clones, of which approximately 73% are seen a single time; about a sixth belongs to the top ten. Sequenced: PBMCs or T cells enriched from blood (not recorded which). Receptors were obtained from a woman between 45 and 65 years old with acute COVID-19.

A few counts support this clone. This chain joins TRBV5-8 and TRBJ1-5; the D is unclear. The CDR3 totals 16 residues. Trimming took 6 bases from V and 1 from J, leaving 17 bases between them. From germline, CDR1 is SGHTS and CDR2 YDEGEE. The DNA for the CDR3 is TGTGCCAGCATCCGGGTCCCCCTAAACAGCAATCAGCCCCAGCATTTT. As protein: CASIRVPLNSNQPQHF.

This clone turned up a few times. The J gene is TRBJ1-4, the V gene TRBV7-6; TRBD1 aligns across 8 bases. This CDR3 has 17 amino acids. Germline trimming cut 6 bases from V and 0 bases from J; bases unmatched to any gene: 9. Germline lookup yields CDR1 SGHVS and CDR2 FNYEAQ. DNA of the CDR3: TGTGCCAGCAGTTCTAGCGGACAGGGAACAACTAATGAAAAACTGTTTTTT. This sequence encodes CASSSSGQGTTNEKLFF. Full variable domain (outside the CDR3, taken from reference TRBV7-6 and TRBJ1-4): GAGVSQSPRYKVTKRGQDVALRCDPISGHVSLYWYRQALGQGPEFLTYFNYEAQQDKSGLPNDRFSAERPEGSISTLTIQRTEQRDSAMYRCASSSSGQGTTNEKLFFGSGTQLSVL.

The CDR3 spells CASSLGTFWGGQTSTDTQYF. The DNA of the CDR3 is TGTGCCAGCAGCTTAGGTACCTTCTGGGGGGGGCAAACTAGCACAGATACGCAGTATTTT. The chain couples TRBV13 to TRBJ2-3; TRBD2 might be the D (7 bases). CDR1 is PRHDT, CDR2 FYEKMQ, per germline (reference sequence). This CDR3 has 20 amino acids. V was cut by 0 bases and J by 0 bases, with 22 bases left in between.

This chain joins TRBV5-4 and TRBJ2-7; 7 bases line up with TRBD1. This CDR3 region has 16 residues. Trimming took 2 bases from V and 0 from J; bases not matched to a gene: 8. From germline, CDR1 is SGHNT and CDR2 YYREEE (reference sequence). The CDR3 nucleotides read TGTGCCAGCAGCTTCCGTCTGGGACAGAGCTCCTACGAGCAGTACGTC. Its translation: CASSFRLGQSSYEQYV.

DNA of the CDR3: TGTGCCAGCAGTTTATTGGGGCTGCAGTATTTT. This gives the protein CASSLLGLQYF. J is TRBJ2-3 and V is TRBV27; TRBD1 is a possible D gene (5 bases). Per germline, CDR1 MNHEY and CDR2 SMNVEV (reference sequence). V was shortened by 1 base and J by 11 bases, with 7 bases between the two germline ends. This CDR3 is 11 amino acids long.

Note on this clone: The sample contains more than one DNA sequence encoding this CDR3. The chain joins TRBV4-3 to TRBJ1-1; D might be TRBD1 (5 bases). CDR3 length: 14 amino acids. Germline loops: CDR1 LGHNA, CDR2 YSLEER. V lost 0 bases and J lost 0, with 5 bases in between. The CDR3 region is CASSQDRVNTEAFF. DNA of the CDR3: TGCGCCAGCAGCCAAGACAGGGTGAACACTGAAGCTTTCTTT.

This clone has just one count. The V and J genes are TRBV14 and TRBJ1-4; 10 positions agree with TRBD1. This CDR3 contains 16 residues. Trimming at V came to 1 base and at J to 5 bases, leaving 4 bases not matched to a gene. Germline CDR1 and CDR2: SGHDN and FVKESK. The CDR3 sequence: CASSQGQGAYNEKLFF. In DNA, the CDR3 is TGTGCCAGCAGCCAAGGACAGGGGGCGTACAATGAAAAACTGTTTTTT.

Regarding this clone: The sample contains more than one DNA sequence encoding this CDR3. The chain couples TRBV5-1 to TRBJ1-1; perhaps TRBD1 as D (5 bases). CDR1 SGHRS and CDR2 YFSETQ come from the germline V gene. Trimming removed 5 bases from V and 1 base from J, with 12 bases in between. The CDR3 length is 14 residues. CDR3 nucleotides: TGCGCCAGCAGTCCTCAGGGTGGGAACACTGAAGCTTTCTTT. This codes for CASSPQGGNTEAFF.

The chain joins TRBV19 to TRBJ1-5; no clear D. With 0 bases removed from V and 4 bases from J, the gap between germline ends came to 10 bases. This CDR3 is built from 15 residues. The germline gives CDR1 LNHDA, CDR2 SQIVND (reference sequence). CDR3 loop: CASSIEVHENQPQHF. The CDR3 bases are TGTGCCAGTAGTATAGAAGTACACGAAAATCAGCCCCAGCATTTT.

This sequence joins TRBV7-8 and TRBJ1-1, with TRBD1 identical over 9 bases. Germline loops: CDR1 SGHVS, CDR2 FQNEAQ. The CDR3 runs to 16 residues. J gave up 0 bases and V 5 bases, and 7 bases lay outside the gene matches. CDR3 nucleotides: TGTGCCAGCAGCATATTGACAGGGGGAGTGAACACTGAAGCTTTCTTT. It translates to CASSILTGGVNTEAFF.

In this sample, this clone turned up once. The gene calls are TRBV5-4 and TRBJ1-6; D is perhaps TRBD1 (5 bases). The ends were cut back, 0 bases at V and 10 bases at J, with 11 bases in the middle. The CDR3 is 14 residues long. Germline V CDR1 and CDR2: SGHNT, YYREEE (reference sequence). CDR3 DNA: TGTGCCAGCAGCTTGGACAGGTCTGGCTCACCCCTCCACTTT. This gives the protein CASSLDRSGSPLHF.

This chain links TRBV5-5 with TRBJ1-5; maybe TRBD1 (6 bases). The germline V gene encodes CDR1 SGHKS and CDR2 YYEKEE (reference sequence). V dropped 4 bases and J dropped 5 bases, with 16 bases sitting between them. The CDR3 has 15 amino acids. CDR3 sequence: CASSLSGDTYQPQHF. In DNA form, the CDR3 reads TGTGCCAGCAGCCTGAGTGGGGACACCTATCAGCCCCAGCATTTT.

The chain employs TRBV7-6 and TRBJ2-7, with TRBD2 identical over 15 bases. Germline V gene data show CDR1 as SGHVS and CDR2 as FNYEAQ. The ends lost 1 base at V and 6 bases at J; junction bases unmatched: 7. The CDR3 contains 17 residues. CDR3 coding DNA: TGTGCCAGCAGCTTAGTAGGGACTAGCGGGGGGCGGGGCGAGCAGTACGTC. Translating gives CASSLVGTSGGRGEQYV.

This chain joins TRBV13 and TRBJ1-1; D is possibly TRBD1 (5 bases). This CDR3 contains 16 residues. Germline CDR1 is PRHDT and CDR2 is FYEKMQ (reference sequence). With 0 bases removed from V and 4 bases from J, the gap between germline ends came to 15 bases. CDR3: CASSLGQSGIVTEAFF. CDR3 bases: TGTGCCAGCAGCTTAGGCCAATCAGGGATCGTCACTGAAGCTTTCTTT.

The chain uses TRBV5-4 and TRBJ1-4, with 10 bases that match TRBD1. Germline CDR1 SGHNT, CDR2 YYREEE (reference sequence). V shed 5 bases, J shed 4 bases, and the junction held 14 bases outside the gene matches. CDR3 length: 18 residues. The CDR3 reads CASSPGTGASRGNEKLFF. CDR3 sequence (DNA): TGTGCCAGCAGTCCCGGGACAGGGGCATCTAGGGGTAATGAAAAACTGTTTTTT.

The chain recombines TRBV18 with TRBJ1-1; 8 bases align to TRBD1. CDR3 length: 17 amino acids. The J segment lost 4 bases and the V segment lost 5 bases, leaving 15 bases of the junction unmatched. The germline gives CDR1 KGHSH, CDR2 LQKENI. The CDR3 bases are TGTGCCAGCTCAATTAGTCCAGGGGGCATTAGAGGCACTGAAGCTTTCTTT. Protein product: CASSISPGGIRGTEAFF.

In DNA form, the CDR3 reads TGTGCCAGCAGCCCGGGACAGGGGTTGCCCCAGCATTTT. It specifies CASSPGQGLPQHF. The V and J genes are TRBV25-1 and TRBJ1-5; 10 bases map to TRBD1. The trim removed 6 bases at V and 9 bases at J, leaving 5 bases unmatched. Germline values: CDR1 MGHDK, CDR2 SYGVNS. The CDR3 runs to 13 residues.

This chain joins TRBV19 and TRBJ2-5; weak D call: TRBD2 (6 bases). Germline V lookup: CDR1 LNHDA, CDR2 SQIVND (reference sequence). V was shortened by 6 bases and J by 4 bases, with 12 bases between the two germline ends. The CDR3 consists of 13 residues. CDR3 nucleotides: TGTGCCAGTAGCGGGGGTGGTCTAGAGACCCAGTACTTC. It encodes CASSGGGLETQYF. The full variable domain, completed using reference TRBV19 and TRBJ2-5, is DGGITQSPKYLFRKEGQNVTLSCEQNLNHDAMYWYRQDPGQGLRLIYYSQIVNDFQKGDIAEGYSVSREKKESFPLTVTSAQKNPTAFYLCASSGGGLETQYFGPGTRLLVL.

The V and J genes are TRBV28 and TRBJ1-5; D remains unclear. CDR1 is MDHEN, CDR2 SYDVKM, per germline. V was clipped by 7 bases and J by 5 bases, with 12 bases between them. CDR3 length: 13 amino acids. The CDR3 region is CASNLEWDQPQHF. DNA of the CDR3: TGTGCCAGCAATCTAGAGTGGGATCAGCCCCAGCATTTT.

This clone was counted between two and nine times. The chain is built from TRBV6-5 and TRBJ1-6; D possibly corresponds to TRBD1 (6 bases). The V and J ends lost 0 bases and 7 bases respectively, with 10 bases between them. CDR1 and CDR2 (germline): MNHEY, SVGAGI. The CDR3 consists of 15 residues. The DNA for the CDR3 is TGTGCCAGCAGTTACTCGGGGGCGGAGAATTCACCCCTCCACTTT. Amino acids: CASSYSGAENSPLHF.